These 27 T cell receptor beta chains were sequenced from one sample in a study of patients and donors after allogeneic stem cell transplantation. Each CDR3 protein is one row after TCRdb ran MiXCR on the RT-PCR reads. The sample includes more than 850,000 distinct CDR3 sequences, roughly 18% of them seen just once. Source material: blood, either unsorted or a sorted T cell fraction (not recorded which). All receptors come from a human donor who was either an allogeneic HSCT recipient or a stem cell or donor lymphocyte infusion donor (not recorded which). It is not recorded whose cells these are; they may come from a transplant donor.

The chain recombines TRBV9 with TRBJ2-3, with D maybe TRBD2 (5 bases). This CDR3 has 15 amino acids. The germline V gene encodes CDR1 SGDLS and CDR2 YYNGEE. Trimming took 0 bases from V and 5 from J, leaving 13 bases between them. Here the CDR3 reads CASSVDPGGRDTQYF. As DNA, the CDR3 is TGTGCCAGCAGCGTAGATCCAGGAGGCAGAGATACGCAGTATTTT.

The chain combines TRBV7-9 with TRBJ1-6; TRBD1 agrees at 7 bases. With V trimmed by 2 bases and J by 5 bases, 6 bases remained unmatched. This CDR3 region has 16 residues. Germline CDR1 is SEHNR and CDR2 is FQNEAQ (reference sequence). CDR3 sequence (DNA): TGTGCCAGCAGCTTAAGCTCCGGGACAGATAATTCACCCCTCCACTTT. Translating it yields CASSLSSGTDNSPLHF.

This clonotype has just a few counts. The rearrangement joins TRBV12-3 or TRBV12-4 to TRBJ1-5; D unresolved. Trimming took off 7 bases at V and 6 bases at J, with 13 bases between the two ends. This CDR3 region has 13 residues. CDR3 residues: CASTPGRRQPQHF. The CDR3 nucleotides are TGTGCCAGCACCCCGGGCCGCCGTCAGCCCCAGCATTTT.

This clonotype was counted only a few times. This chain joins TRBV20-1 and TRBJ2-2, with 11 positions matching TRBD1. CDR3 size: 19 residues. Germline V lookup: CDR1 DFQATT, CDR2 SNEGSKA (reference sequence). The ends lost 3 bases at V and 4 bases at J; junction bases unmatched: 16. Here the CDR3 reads CSARVGGTGGSLSTGELFF. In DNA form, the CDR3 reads TGCAGTGCTAGGGTCGGGGGGACAGGGGGTTCCCTTTCCACCGGGGAGCTGTTTTTT.

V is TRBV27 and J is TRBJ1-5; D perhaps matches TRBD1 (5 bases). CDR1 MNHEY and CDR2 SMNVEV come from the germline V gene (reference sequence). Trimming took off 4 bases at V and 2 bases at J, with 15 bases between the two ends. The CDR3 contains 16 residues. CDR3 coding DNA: TGTGCCAGCAGTTCCACCCGTCGGGGCGGCAATCAGCCCCAGCATTTT. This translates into CASSSTRRGGNQPQHF.

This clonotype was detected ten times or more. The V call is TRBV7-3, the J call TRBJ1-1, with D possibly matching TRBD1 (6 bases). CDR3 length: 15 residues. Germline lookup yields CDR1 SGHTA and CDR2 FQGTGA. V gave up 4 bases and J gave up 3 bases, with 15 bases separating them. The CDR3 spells CASSSAAGAYTEAFF. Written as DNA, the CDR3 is TGTGCCAGCAGCTCAGCCGCAGGGGCCTACACTGAAGCTTTCTTT.

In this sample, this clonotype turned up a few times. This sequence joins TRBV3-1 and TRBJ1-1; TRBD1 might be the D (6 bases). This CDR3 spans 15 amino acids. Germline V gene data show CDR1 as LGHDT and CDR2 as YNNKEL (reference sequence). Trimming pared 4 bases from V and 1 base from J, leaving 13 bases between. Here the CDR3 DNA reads TGTGCCAGCAGCCGAACCGGGACACAGAACACTGAAGCTTTCTTT. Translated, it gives CASSRTGTQNTEAFF.

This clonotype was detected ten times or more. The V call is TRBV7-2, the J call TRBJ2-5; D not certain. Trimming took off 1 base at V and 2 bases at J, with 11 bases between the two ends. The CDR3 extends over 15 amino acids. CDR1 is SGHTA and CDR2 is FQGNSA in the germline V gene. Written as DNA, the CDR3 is TGTGCCAGCAGCTTAGGGGGTGGCTTACAAGAGACCCAGTACTTC. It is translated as CASSLGGGLQETQYF.

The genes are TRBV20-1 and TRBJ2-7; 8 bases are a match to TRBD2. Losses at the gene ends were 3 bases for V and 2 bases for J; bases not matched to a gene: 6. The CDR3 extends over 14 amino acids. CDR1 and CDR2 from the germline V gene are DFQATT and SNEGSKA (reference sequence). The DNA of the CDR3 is TGCAGTGCTAGGGCGGGGGGCAATGCCTACGAGCAGTACTTC. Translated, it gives CSARAGGNAYEQYF.

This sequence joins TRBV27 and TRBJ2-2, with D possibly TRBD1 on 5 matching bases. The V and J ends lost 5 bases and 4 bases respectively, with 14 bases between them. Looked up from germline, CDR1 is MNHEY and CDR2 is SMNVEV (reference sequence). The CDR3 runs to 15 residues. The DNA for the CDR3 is TGTGCCAGCAGTGGGTTCAGGGATTTCACCGGGGAGCTGTTTTTT. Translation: CASSGFRDFTGELFF.

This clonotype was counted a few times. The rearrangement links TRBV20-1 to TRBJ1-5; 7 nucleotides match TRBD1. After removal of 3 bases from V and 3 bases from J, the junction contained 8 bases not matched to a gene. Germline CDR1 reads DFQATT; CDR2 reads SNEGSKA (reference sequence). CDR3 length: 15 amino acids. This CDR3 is CSASRGTAYNQPQHF. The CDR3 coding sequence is TGCAGTGCTAGCCGAGGGACAGCCTACAATCAGCCCCAGCATTTT.

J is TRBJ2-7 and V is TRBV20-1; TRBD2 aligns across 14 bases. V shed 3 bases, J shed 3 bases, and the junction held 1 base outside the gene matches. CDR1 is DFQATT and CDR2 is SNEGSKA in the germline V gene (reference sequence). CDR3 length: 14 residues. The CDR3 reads CSARGLAGVYEQYF. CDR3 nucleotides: TGCAGTGCTAGGGGACTAGCGGGAGTCTACGAGCAGTACTTC.

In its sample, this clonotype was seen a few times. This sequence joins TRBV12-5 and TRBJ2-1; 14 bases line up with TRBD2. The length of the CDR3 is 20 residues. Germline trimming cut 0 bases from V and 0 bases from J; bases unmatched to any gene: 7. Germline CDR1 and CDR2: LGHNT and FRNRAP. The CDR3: CASGLVRTSGRLGSYNEQFF. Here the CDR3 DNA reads TGTGCTAGTGGTTTGGTCCGGACTAGCGGGAGGTTGGGCTCCTACAATGAGCAGTTCTTC.

The CDR3 DNA sequence: TGTGCCAGCAGCCTGGCTAGGACTAGCGCCGGGGAGCTGTTTTTT. As protein: CASSLARTSAGELFF. The rearrangement uses TRBV5-6 and TRBJ2-2; 9 nucleotides agree with TRBD2. Trimming at V came to 4 bases and at J to 6 bases, leaving 7 bases not matched to a gene. Germline CDR1 and CDR2: SGHDT and YYEEEE. CDR3 size: 15 residues.

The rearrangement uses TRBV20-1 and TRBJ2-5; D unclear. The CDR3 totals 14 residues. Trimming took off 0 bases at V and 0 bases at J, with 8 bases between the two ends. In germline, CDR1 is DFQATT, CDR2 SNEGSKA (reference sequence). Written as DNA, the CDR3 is TGCAGTGCTAGAGATGTGTCAGACCAAGAGACCCAGTACTTC. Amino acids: CSARDVSDQETQYF.

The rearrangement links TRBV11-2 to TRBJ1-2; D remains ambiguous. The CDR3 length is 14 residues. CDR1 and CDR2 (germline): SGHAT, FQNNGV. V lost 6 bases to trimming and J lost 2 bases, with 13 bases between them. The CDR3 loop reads CASSPLQVNYGYTF. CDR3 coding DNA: TGTGCCAGCAGTCCCCTCCAGGTGAACTATGGCTACACCTTC.

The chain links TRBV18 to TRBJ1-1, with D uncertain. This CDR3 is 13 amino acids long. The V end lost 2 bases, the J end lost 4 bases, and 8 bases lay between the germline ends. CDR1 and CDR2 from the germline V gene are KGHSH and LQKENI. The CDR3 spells CASSPDTATEAFF. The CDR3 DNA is TGTGCCAGCTCACCAGACACAGCCACTGAAGCTTTCTTT.

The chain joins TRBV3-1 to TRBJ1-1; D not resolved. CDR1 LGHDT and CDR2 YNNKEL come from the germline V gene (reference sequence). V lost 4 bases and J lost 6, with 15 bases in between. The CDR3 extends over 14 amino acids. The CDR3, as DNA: TGTGCCAGCAGCCGCCGGACGGAGGGTTCTGAAGCTTTCTTT. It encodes CASSRRTEGSEAFF.

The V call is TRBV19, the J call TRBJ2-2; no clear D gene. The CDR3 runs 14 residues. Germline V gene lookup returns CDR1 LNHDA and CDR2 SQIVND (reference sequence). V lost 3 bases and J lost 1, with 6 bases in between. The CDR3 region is CASSMKRNTGELFF. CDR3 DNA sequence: TGTGCCAGTAGTATGAAGCGGAACACCGGGGAGCTGTTTTTT.

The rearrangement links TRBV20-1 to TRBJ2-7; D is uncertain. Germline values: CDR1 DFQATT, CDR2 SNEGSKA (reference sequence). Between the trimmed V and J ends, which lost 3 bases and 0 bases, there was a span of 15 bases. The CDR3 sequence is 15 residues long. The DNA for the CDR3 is TGCAGTGCTAGTGACGGGCTTGGCAGCTCCTACGAGCAGTACTTC. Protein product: CSASDGLGSSYEQYF.

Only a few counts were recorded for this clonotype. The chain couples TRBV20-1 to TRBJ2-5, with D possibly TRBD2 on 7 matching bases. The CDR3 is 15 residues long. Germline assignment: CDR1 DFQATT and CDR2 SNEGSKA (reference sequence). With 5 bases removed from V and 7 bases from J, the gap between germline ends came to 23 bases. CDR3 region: CSAPRGGAPEGTQYF. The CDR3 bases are TGCAGTGCTCCCCGAGGGGGGGCTCCGGAAGGGACCCAGTACTTC.

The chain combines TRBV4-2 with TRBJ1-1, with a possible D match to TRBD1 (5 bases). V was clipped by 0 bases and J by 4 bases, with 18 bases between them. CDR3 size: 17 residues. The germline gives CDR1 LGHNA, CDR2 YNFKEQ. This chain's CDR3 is CASSQDLNGGSRTEAFF. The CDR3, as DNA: TGTGCCAGCAGCCAAGATTTAAATGGGGGGTCGCGCACTGAAGCTTTCTTT.

The CDR3 reads CASSLFDRNYGYTF. The CDR3 DNA reads as TGTGCCAGCAGCTTGTTCGACAGGAACTATGGCTACACCTTC. The chain employs TRBV5-5 and TRBJ1-2; a weak D match, TRBD1 (6 bases). Looked up from germline, CDR1 is SGHKS and CDR2 is YYEKEE (reference sequence). The CDR3 is 14 amino acids. V was clipped by 1 base and J by 2 bases, with 9 bases between them. The variable domain in full, completed from reference TRBV5-5 and TRBJ1-2, reads DAGVTQSPTHLIKTRGQQVTLRCSPISGHKSVSWYQQVLGQGPQFIFQYYEKEERGRGNFPDRFSARQFPNYSSELNVNALLLGDSALYLCASSLFDRNYGYTFGSGTRLTVV.

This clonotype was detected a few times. In DNA, the CDR3 is TGTGCCAGCAGCGCCGGATTAGCGGGAGGGCAAGAGACCCAGTACTTC. Translating it yields CASSAGLAGGQETQYF. This chain links TRBV9 with TRBJ2-5; TRBD2 aligns across 11 bases. The CDR3 is made up of 16 amino acids. The V gene end was trimmed by 3 bases and the J gene end by 2 bases; junction bases not matched to a gene: 6. The germline V gene encodes CDR1 SGDLS and CDR2 YYNGEE.

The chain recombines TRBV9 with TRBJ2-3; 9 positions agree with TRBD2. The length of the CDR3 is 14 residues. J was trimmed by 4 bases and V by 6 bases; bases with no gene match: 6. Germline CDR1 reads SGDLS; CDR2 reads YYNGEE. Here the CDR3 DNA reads TGTGCCAGCACTAGGACTAGCGCGCCAGATACGCAGTATTTT. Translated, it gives CASTRTSAPDTQYF.

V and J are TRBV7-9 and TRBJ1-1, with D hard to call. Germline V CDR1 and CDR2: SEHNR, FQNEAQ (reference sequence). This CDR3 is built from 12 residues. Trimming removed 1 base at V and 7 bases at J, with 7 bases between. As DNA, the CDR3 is TGTGCCAGCAGCTTAGGGCAGAATGAAGCTTTCTTT. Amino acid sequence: CASSLGQNEAFF.

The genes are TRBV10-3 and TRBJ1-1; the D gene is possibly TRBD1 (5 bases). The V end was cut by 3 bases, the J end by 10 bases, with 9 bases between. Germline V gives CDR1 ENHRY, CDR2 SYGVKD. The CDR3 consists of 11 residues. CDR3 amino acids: CAISDPGGAFF. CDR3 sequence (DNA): TGTGCCATCAGTGACCCCGGGGGAGCTTTCTTT.